Sequencing of this T cell receptor beta chain was carried out in a study of chemoradiotherapy in HPV16-positive cancers. Across the study: Candidate HPV-specific T-cell clones and common TCR motifs came from functional assays in a couple of HPV16-positive patients. Study-wide findings and caveats: In HPV16-positive patients, HPV-responsive T-cell expansion tracked better recurrence-free survival.

Trimming pared 5 bases from V and 5 bases from J, leaving 12 bases between. The germline CDR1 and CDR2 sequences are MNHNY and SVGAGI (reference sequence). The CDR3 sequence is 14 residues long. Details on this clone: The antigen is unknown.

Repeated repertoire sampling spanned the course of chemoradiotherapy. Generated by immunoSEQ multiplex PCR, the TCRdb table keeps only in-frame clones and is missing some. Of some 8,100 clones in the sample, less than 75% were seen once. V usage is TRBV6-6 and J usage is TRBJ2-2; a possible D gene is TRBD1 (5 bases). This sequence was found in a human donor with HPV-associated anogenital cancer. Collection of the sample occurred from a patient who underwent chemoradiotherapy. The CDR3 coding sequence is TGTGCCAGCAGTGCCTACAAGGGGACCGGGGAGCTGTTTTTT. Translation gives CASSAYKGTGELFF.